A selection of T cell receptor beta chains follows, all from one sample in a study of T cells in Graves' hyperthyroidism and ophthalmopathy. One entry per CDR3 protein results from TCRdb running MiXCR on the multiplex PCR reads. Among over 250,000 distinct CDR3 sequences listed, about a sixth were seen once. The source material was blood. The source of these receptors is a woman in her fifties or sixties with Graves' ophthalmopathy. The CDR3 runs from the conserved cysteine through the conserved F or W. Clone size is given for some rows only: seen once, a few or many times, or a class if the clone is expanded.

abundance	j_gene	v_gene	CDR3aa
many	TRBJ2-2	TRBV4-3	CASSLSWANTGELFF
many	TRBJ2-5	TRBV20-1	CSANGAAQETQYF
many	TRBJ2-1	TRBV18	CASSSRGQASNEQFF
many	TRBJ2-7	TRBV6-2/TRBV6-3	CASSLSGTSYGEQYF
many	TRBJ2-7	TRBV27	CASSSNRQGDSSGYEQYF
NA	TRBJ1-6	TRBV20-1	CGATDRGNSPLHF
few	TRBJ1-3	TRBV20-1	CSARGGRRGGSTIYF
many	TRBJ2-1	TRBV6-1	CASRGAKMSSNEQFF
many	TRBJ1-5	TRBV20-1	CSVVSGQKPSNQPQHF
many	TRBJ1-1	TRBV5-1	CASSLLVENTEAFF
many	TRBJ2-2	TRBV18	CASSSGGSTGELFF
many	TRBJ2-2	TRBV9	CASSAQGGHTGELFF
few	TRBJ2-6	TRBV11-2	CASSLARRAGGANVLTF
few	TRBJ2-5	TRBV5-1	CASSISRDLGETQYF
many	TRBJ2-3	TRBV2	CASAATGGLSSTDTQYF
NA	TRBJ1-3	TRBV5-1	CASSSRAGSGNTIYF
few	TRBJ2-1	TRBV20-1	CSARGGQGYNEQFF
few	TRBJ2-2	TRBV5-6	CASSLEWTGELFF
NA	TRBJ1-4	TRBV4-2	CASSQGTGSGEKLFF
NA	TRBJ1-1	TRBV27	CASSLWGSDEAFF
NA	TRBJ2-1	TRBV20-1	CSARGTSGSWHEQFF
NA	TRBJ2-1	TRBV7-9	CASSFQTGGVTDEQFF
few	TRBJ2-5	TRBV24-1	CATSDPSPGQGETQYF
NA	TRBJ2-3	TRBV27	CASSLFPNSGRTDTQYF
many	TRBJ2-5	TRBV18	CASSLKGLLQETQYF
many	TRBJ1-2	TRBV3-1	CASSQDRYGYTF
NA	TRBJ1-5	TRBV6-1	CAVRVRSDQPQHF